Listed here is a single T cell receptor (beta chain). Mismatch with germline at one junction end may stem from a read error. Time point meaning: patch test 1, 2 weeks after DPC sensitization. Treatment: therapeutic diphenylcyclopropenone sensitization with weekly scalp DPC. The sample belongs to a study of human T cells and chemical hapten exposure. Each CDR3 protein gets one entry after TCRdb re-called the RACE reads with MiXCR. The repertoire holds 150,000 to 200,000 distinct CDR3 sequences, with about 14% as singletons. The germline CDR1 and CDR2 sequences are MDHEN and SYDVKM. CDR3 length equals 12 residues.

The clonotype was recovered from a woman in her twenties or thirties with alopecia areata. Some clones in this sample may be carry-over from other donors' samples. The chain has TRBV28 and TRBJ1-1; D is ambiguous. The sequencing here drew on whole blood, taken in connection with sensitization to the hapten diphenylcyclopropenone (DPC). CDR3 DNA sequence: TGTGCCAGCAGTTTATTGGGCCCTGAGGCTTTCTTT. It is translated as CASSLLGPEAFF.